This T cell receptor (beta chain) was documented in a study of T cell repertoires and HLA-DP antigens. Deep-resolution sequencing targeted 150,000 to 200,000 T cell genomes in pre-culture CD4+ samples. Assay used: immunoSEQ multiplex PCR; TCRdb lists only in-frame clones, some missing. Among some 110,000 clones, over 90% were seen once, and the ten largest hold more than 0.25%. Concerning this clone: Its antigen is undetermined.

V shed 4 bases and J shed 1 base, with 7 bases lying between them. The germline CDR1 and CDR2 sequences are KGHSH and LQKENI. The CDR3 has 13 residues. V and J are TRBV18 and TRBJ1-1, with D perhaps TRBD1 (6 bases). The sequence was obtained from a young woman in good health and CMV-seronegative. The sequenced material came from CD4+ T cells from PBMCs. Here the CDR3 reads CASSQGENTEAFF. CDR3 sequence (DNA): TGTGCCAGCTCACAGGGGGAGAACACTGAAGCTTTCTTT.